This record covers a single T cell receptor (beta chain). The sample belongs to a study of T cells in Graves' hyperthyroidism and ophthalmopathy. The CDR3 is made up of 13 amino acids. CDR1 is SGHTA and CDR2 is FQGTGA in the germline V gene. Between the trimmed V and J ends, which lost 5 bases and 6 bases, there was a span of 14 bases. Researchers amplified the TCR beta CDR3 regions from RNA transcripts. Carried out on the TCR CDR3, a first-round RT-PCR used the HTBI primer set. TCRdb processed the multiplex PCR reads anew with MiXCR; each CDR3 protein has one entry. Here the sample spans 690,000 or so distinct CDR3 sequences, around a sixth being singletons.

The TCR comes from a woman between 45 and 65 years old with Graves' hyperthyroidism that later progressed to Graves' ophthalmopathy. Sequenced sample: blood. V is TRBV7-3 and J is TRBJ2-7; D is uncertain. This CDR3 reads CASSPGPAVEQYF. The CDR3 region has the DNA TGTGCCAGCAGCCCTGGACCGGCTGTCGAGCAGTACTTC. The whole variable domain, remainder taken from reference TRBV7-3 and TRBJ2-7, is GAGVSQTPSNKVTEKGKYVELRCDPISGHTALYWYRQSLGQGPEFLIYFQGTGAADDSGLPNDRFFAVRPEGSVSTLKIQRTERGDSAVYLCASSPGPAVEQYFGPGTRLTVT.